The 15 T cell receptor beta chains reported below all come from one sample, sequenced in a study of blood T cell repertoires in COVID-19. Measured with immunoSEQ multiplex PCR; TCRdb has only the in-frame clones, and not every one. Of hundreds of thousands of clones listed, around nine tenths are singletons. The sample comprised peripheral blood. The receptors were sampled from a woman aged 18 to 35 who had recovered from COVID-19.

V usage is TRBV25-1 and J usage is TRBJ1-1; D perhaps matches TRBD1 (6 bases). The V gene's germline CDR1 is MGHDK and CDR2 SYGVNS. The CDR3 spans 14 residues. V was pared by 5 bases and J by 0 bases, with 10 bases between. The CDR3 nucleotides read TGTGCCAGCAGTTGGACAGCGATGAACACTGAAGCTTTCTTT. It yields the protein CASSWTAMNTEAFF.

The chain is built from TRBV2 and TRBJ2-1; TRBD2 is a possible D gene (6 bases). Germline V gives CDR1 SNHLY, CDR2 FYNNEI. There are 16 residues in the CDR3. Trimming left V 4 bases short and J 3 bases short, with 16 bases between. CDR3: CASSGSGGGDYNEQFF. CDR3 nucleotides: TGTGCCAGCAGTGGAAGTGGCGGCGGGGACTACAATGAGCAGTTCTTC. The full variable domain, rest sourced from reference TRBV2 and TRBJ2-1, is EPEVTQTPSHQVTQMGQEVILRCVPISNHLYFYWYRQILGQKVEFLVSFYNNEISEKSEIFDDQFSVERPDGSNFTLKIRSTKLEDSAMYFCASSGSGGGDYNEQFFGPGTRLTVL.

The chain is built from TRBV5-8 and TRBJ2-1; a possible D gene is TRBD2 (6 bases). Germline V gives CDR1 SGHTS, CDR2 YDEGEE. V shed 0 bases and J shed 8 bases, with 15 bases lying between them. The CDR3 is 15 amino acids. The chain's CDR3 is CASSLGQGVADEQFF. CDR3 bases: TGTGCCAGCAGCTTGGGGCAGGGAGTAGCGGATGAGCAGTTCTTC.

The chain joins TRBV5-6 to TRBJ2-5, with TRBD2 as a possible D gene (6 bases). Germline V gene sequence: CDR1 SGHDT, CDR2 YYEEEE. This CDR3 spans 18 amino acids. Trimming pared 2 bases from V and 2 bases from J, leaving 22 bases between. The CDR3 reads CASSFQWRDLNGQETQYF. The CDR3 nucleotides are TGTGCCAGCAGCTTCCAATGGAGGGATCTTAACGGACAAGAGACCCAGTACTTC.

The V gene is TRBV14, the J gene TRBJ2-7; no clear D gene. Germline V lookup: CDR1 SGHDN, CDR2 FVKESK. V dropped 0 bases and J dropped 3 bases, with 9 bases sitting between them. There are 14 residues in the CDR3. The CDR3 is CASSQDSTSYEQYV. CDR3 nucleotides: TGTGCCAGCAGCCAAGACAGTACAAGCTACGAGCAGTACGTC.

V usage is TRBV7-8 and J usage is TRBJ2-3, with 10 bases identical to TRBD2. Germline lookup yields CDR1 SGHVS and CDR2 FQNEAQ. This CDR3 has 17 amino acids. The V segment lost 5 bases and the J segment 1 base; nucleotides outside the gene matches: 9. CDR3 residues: CASSRAGTSDRTDTQYF. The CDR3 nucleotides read TGTGCCAGCAGCCGAGCCGGGACTAGCGACCGCACAGATACGCAGTATTTT.

The CDR3 loop reads CAWSATYYSNQPQHF. In DNA form, the CDR3 reads TGTGCCTGGAGTGCTACATACTATAGCAATCAGCCCCAGCATTTT. The chain uses TRBV30 and TRBJ1-5; D gene unclear. CDR3 size: 15 residues. In germline, CDR1 is GTSNPN, CDR2 SVGIG (reference sequence). With 1 base removed from V and 0 bases from J, the gap between germline ends came to 10 bases.

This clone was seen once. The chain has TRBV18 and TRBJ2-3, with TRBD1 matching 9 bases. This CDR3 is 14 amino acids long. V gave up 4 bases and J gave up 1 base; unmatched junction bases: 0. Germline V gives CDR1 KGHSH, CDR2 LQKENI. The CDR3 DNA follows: TGTGCCAGCTCACGACAGGGGGGCACAGATACGCAGTATTTT. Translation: CASSRQGGTDTQYF. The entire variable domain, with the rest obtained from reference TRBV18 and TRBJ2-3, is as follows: NAGVMQNPRHLVRRRGQEARLRCSPMKGHSHVYWYRQLPEEGLKFMVYLQKENIIDESGMPKERFSAEFPKEGPSILRIQQVVRGDSAAYFCASSRQGGTDTQYFGPGTRLTVL.

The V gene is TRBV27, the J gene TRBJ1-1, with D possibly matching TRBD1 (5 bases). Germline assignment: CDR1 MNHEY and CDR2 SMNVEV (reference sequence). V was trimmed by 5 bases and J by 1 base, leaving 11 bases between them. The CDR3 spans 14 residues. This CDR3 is CASSPRDGNTEAFF. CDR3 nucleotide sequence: TGTGCCAGCAGTCCCAGGGATGGGAACACTGAAGCTTTCTTT.

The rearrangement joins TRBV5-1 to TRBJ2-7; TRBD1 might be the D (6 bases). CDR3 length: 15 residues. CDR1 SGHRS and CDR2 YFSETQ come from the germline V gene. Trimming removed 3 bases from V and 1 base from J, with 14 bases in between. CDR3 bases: TGCGCCAGCAGCTCCGGACCGACAGGTTCCTACGAGCAGTACGTC. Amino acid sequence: CASSSGPTGSYEQYV.

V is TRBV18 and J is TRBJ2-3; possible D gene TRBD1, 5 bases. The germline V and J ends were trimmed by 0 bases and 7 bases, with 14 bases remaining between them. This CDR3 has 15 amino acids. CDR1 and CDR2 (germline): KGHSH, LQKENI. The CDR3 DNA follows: TGTGCCAGCTCACCACCGGGGCCTGCGGCAAATACGCAGTATTTT. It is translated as CASSPPGPAANTQYF. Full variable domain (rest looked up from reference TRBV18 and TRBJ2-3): NAGVMQNPRHLVRRRGQEARLRCSPMKGHSHVYWYRQLPEEGLKFMVYLQKENIIDESGMPKERFSAEFPKEGPSILRIQQVVRGDSAAYFCASSPPGPAANTQYFGPGTRLTVL.

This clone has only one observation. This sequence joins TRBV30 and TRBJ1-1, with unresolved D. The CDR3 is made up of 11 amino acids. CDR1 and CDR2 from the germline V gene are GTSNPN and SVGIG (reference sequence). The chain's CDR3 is CGFGGNTEAFF. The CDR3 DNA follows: TGTGGCTTCGGAGGGAACACTGAAGCTTTCTTT.

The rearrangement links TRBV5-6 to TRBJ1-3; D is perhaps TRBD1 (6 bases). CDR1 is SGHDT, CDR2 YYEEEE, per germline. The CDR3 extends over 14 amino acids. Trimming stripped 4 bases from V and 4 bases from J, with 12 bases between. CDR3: CASSTTGPGNTIYF. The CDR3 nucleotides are TGTGCCAGCAGCACAACAGGGCCCGGAAACACCATATATTTT.

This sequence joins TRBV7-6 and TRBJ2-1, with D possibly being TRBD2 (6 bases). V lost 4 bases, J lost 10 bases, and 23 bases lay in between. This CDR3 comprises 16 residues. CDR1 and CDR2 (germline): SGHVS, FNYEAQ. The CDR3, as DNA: TGTGCCAGCAGCTCCCGGGACTCTTCATCTTCTCTGGAGCAGTTCTTC. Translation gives CASSSRDSSSSLEQFF.

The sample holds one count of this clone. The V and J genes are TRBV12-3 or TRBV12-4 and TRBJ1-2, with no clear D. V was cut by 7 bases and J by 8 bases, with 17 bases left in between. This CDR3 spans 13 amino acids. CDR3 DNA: TGTGCCAGCAACCTCGGGGATGTGGGCGGCTACACCTTC. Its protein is CASNLGDVGGYTF.